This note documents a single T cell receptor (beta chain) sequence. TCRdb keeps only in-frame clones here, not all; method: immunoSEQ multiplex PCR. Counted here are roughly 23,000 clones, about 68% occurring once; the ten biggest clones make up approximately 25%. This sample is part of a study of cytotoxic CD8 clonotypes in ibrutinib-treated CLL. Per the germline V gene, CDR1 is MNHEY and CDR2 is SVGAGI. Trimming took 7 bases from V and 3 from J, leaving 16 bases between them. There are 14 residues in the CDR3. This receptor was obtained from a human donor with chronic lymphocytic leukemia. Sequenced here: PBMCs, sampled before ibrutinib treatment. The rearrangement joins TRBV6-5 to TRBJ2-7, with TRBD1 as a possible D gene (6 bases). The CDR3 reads CASKRDTLNYEQYF. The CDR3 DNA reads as TGTGCCAGCAAAAGGGACACTCTTAACTACGAGCAGTACTTC.